The 9 T cell receptor beta chains listed next were all sequenced from one sample in a study of T cell responses to AZD1222 COVID-19 vaccine. Some clones are missing from TCRdb's copy, which holds only in-frame ones; the method was immunoSEQ multiplex PCR. Among about 100,000 clones listed, approximately 92% were seen once. The sample in question was peripheral blood, obtained 28 days after the second AZD1222 dose. The receptors originated from an adult who received the AZD1222 COVID-19 vaccine.

The V and J genes are TRBV28 and TRBJ1-5; D is unresolved. Per germline, CDR1 MDHEN and CDR2 SYDVKM. V lost 6 bases to trimming and J lost 2 bases, with 5 bases between them. The CDR3 has 12 residues. This CDR3 reads CASSEGNQPQHF. The CDR3, as DNA: TGTGCCAGCAGCGAGGGCAATCAGCCCCAGCATTTT.

The rearrangement joins TRBV5-8 to TRBJ1-2, with 9 bases lining up with TRBD1. This CDR3 has 15 amino acids. Looked up from germline, CDR1 is SGHTS and CDR2 is YDEGEE. V lost 0 bases and J lost 5; bases outside the gene matches: 5. This CDR3 is CASSLGPGQGYGYTF. CDR3 DNA: TGTGCCAGCAGCTTGGGACCGGGACAGGGTTATGGCTACACCTTC. Looking up the rest from reference TRBV5-8 and TRBJ1-2 gives the full variable domain: EAGVTQSPTHLIKTRGQQATLRCSPISGHTSVYWYQQALGLGLQFLLWYDEGEERNRGNFPPRFSGRQFPNYSSELNVNALELEDSALYLCASSLGPGQGYGYTFGSGTRLTVV.

The chain has TRBV25-1 and TRBJ2-7; D unresolved. The germline CDR1 and CDR2 sequences are MGHDK and SYGVNS. With 4 bases removed from V and 3 bases from J, the gap between germline ends came to 19 bases. The CDR3 sequence is 16 residues long. This CDR3 is CASSASSGLLVYEQYF. Here the CDR3 DNA reads TGTGCCAGCAGTGCCTCGTCTGGTCTGTTGGTCTACGAGCAGTACTTC.

V usage is TRBV6-4 and J usage is TRBJ2-1; D gene ambiguous. Germline V gene data show CDR1 as MRHNA and CDR2 as SNTAGT. V dropped 3 bases and J dropped 0 bases, with 9 bases sitting between them. CDR3 length: 15 residues. CDR3 sequence: CASSEQPISYNEQFF. CDR3 nucleotides: TGTGCCAGCAGTGAACAGCCGATCTCCTACAATGAGCAGTTCTTC.

J is TRBJ2-1 and V is TRBV19, with 13 bases identical to TRBD2. The CDR3 is 15 residues long. Trimming cost V 7 bases and J 4 bases; bases outside gene matches: 4. Germline CDR1 reads LNHDA; CDR2 reads SQIVND (reference sequence). The CDR3 nucleotides read TGTGCCAGTACCCCGGGACTAGCGGGGTACAATGAGCAGTTCTTC. Encoded protein: CASTPGLAGYNEQFF.

The rearrangement links TRBV29-1 to TRBJ1-6, with D possibly matching TRBD1 (6 bases). The germline CDR1 and CDR2 sequences are SQVTM and ANQGSEA. The CDR3 is 12 residues long. Trimming left V 4 bases short and J 9 bases short, with 10 bases between. CDR3 sequence: CSVAEGGSPLHF. The CDR3 DNA reads TGCAGCGTTGCCGAGGGGGGTTCACCCCTCCACTTT.

The V gene is TRBV19, the J gene TRBJ2-1; possibly TRBD1 for D (5 bases). CDR1 and CDR2 from the germline V gene are LNHDA and SQIVND (reference sequence). Trimming took 3 bases from V and 7 from J, leaving 16 bases between them. The length of the CDR3 is 15 residues. The CDR3 loop reads CASSIGMGPRNEQFF. The CDR3, as DNA: TGTGCCAGTAGTATTGGGATGGGGCCTAGGAATGAGCAGTTCTTC.

V gene TRBV30 combines with J gene TRBJ1-4; D may be TRBD1 (6 bases). Trimming shortened V by 1 base and J by 8 bases, and 11 bases separated the two germline ends. CDR3 length equals 13 residues. The germline CDR1 and CDR2 sequences are GTSNPN and SVGIG (reference sequence). This CDR3 reads CAWSGNRAEKLFF. CDR3 DNA sequence: TGTGCCTGGAGTGGGAACAGGGCCGAAAAACTGTTTTTT.

The chain uses TRBV4-1 and TRBJ1-2; tentatively, D is TRBD1 (5 bases). Germline CDR1 and CDR2: MGHRA and YSYEKL. The CDR3 contains 15 residues. The V end was cut by 1 base, the J end by 4 bases, with 13 bases between. The CDR3 bases are TGCGCCAGCAGCCAAGTTATAACAGGTGTCTATGGCTACACCTTC. Its protein is CASSQVITGVYGYTF.